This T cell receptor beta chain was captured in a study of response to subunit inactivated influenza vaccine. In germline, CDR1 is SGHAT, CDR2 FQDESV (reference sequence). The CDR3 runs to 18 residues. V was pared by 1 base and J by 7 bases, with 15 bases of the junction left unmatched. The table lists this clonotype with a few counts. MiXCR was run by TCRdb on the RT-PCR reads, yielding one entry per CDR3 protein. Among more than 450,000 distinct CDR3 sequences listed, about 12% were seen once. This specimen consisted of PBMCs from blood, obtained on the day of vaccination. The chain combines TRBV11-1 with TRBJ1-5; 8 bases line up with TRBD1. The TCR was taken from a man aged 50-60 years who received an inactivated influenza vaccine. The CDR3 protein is CASSLDRWGGQGDQPQHF. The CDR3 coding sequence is TGTGCCAGCAGCTTAGATAGATGGGGCGGACAGGGCGACCAGCCCCAGCATTTT.